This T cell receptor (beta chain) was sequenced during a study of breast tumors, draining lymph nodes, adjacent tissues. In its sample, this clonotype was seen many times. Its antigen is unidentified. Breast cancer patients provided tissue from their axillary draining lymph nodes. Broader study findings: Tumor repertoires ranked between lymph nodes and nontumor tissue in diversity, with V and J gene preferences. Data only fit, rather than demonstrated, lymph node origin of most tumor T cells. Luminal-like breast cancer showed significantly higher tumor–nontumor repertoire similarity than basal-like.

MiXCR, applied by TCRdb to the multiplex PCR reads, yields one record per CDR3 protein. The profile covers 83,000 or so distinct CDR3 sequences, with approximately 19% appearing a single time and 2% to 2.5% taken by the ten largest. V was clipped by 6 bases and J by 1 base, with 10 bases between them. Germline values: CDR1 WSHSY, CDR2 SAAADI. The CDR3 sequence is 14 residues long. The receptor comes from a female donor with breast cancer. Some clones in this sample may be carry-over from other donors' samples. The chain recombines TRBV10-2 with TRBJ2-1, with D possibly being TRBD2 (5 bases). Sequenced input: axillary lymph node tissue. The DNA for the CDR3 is TGCGCCAGCAGCCCGGGAAATTCCTACAATGAGCAGTTCTTC. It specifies CASSPGNSYNEQFF.